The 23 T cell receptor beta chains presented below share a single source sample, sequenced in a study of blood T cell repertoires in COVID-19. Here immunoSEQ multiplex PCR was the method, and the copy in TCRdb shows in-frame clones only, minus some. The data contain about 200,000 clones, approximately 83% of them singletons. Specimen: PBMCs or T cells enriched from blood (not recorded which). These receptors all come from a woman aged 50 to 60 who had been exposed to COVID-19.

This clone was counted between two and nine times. This chain's CDR3 is CASGREELETQYF. The CDR3 nucleotides are TGTGCCAGCGGGAGGGAAGAATTGGAGACCCAGTACTTC. The genes are TRBV3-1 (or the pseudogene TRBV3-2) and TRBJ2-5; 7 positions match TRBD2. In germline, CDR1 is LGHDT, CDR2 YNNKEL (reference sequence). The CDR3 has 13 amino acids. V lost 8 bases and J lost 5; bases outside the gene matches: 8.

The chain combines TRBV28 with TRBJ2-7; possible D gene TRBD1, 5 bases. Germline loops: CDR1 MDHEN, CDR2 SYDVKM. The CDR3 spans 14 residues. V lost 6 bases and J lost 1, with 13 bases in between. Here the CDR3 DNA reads TGTGCCAGCAGGGCTAGACAGAGATCCTACGAGCAGTACTTC. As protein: CASRARQRSYEQYF.

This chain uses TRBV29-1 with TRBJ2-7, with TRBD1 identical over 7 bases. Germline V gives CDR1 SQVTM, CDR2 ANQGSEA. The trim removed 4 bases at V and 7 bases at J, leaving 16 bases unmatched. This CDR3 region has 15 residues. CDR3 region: CSVVGTGTDLREQYF. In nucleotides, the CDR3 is TGCAGCGTTGTGGGGACCGGGACAGATTTACGAGAGCAGTACTTC.

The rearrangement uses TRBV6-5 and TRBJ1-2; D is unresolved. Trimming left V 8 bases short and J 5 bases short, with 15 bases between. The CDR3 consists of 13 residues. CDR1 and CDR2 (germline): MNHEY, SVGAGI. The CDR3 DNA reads TGTGCCAGCGGACGCGGGCTGGGGTATGGCTACACCTTC. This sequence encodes CASGRGLGYGYTF.

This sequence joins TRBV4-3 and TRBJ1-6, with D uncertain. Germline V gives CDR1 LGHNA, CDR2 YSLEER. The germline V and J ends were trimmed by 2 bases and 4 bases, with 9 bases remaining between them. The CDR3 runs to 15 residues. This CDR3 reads CASSQNDGYNSPLHF. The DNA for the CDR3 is TGCGCCAGCAGCCAAAACGACGGGTATAATTCACCCCTCCACTTT.

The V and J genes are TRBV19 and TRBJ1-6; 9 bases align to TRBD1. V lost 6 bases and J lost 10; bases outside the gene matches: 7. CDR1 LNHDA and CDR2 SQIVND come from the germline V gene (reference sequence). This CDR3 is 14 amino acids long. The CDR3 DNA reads TGTGCCAGTAGAACCGGGACAGGGCAATCACCCCTCCACTTT. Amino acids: CASRTGTGQSPLHF.

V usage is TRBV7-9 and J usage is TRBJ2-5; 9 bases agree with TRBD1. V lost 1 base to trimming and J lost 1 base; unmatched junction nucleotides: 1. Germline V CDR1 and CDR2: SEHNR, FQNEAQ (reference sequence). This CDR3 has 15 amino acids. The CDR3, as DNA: TGTGCCAGCAGCTTAGACAGGGGGCCCCAAGAGACCCAGTACTTC. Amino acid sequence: CASSLDRGPQETQYF.

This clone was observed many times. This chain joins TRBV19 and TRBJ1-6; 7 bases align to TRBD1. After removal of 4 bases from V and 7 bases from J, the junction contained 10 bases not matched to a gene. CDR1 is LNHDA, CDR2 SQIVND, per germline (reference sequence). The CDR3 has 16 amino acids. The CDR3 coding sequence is TGTGCCAGTAGTACCCGAACAGGGGCGGGAAATTCACCCCTCCACTTT. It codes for CASSTRTGAGNSPLHF.

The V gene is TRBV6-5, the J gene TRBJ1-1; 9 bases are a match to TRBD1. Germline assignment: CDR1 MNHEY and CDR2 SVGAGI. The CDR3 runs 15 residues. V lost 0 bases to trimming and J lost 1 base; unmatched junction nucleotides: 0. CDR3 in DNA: TGTGCCAGCAGTTACTCGGGACAGGGGAACACTGAAGCTTTCTTT. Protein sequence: CASSYSGQGNTEAFF.

In DNA, the CDR3 is TGTGCCAGCAGTTCCCGTCCTAGACAGGGAGTAACCTGGGGCTACACCTTC. This encodes CASSSRPRQGVTWGYTF. V gene TRBV28 combines with J gene TRBJ1-2, with 7 bases matching TRBD1. This CDR3 contains 17 residues. Looked up from germline, CDR1 is MDHEN and CDR2 is SYDVKM. V lost 4 bases, J lost 8 bases, and 19 bases stayed unmatched.

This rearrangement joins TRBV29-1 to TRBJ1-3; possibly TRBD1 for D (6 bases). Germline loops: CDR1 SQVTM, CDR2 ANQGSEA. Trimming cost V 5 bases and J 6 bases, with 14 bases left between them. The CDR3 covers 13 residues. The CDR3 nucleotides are TGCAGCGTTAAGCCGGGACAACCAAACACCATATATTTT. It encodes CSVKPGQPNTIYF.

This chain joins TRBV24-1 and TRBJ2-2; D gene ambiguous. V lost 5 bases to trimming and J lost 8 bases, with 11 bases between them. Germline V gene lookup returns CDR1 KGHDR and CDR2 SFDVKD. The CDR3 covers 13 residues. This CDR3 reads CATSATFGGELFF. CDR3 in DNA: TGTGCCACCAGTGCTACCTTCGGGGGGGAGCTGTTTTTT.

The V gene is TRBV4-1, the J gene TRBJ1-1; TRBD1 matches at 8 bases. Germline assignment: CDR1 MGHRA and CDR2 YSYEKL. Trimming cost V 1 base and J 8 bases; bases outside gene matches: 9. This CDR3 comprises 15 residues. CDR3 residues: CASSQVRDRKGEAFF. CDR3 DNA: TGCGCCAGCAGCCAAGTCCGGGACAGGAAAGGAGAAGCTTTCTTT.

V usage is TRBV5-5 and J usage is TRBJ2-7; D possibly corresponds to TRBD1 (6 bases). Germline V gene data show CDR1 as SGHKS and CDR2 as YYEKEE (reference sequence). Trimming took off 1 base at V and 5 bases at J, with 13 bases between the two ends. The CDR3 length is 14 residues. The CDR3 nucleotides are TGTGCCAGCAGCTTGACAGGGATGACGGACGAGCAGTACTTC. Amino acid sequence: CASSLTGMTDEQYF.

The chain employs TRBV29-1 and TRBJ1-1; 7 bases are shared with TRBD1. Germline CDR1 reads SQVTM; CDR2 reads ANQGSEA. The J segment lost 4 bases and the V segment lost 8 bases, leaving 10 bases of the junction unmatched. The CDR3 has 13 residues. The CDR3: CSTNLQGTTEAFF. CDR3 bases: TGCAGCACGAACCTACAGGGGACCACTGAAGCTTTCTTT. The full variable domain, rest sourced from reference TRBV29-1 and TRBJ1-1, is SAVISQKPSRDICQRGTSLTIQCQVDSQVTMMFWYRQQPGQSLTLIATANQGSEATYESGFVIDKFPISRPNLTFSTLTVSNMSPEDSSIYLCSTNLQGTTEAFFGQGTRLTVV.

The CDR3 bases are TGCGCCAGCAGCCAAGATGGAGGACAGGGTCGTGGCTACACCTTC. Protein: CASSQDGGQGRGYTF. This sequence joins TRBV4-3 and TRBJ1-2, with TRBD1 identical over 8 bases. The CDR3 runs to 15 residues. The germline gives CDR1 LGHNA, CDR2 YSLEER. The junction had 7 bases not matched to a gene; V was cut back by 0 bases and J by 7 bases.

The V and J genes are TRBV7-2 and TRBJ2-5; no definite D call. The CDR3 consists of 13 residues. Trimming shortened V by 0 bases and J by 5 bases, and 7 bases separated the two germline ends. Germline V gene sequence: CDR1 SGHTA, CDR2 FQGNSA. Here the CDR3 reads CASSLASFETQYF. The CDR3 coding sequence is TGTGCCAGCAGCTTAGCTAGCTTCGAGACCCAGTACTTC. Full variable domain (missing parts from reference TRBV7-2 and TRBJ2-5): GAGVSQSPSNKVTEKGKDVELRCDPISGHTALYWYRQSLGQGLEFLIYFQGNSAPDKSGLPSDRFSAERTGGSVSTLTIQRTQQEDSAVYLCASSLASFETQYFGPGTRLLVL.

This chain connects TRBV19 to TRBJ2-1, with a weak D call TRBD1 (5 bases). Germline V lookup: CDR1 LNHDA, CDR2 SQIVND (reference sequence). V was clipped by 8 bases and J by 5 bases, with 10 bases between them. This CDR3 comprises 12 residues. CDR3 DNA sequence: TGTGCCAGTGCCAGACAGCACAATGAGCAGTTCTTC. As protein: CASARQHNEQFF.

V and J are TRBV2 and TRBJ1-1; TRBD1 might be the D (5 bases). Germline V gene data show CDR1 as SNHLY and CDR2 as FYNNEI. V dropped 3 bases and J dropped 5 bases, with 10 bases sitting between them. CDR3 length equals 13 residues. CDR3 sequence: CASSDGGRTEAFF. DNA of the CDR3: TGTGCCAGCAGTGATGGGGGGAGAACTGAAGCTTTCTTT.

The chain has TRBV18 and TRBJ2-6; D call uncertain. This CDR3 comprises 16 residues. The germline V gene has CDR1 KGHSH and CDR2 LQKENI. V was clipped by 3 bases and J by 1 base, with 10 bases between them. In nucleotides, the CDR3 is TGTGCCAGCTCACCGAGTGTTGTATCTGGGGCCAACGTCCTGACTTTC. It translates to CASSPSVVSGANVLTF.

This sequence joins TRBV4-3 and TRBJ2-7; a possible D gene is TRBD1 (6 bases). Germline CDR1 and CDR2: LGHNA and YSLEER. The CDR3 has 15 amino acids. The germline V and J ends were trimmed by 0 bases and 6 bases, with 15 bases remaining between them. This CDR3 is CASSQDDRPLSEQYF. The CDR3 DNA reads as TGCGCCAGCAGCCAAGATGACAGGCCCCTCAGCGAGCAGTACTTC.

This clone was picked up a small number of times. CDR3 nucleotides: TGTGCCAGTAGCTCAGGGGGACCTGGAAACACCATATATTTT. This codes for CASSSGGPGNTIYF. V usage is TRBV19 and J usage is TRBJ1-3; 7 positions match TRBD1. CDR1 and CDR2 from the germline V gene are LNHDA and SQIVND (reference sequence). The CDR3 is 14 amino acids. Trimming at V came to 6 bases and at J to 2 bases, leaving 4 bases not matched to a gene.

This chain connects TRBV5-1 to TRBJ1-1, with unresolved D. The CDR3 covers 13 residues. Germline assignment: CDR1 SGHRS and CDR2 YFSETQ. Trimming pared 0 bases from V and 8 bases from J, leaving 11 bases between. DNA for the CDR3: TGCGCCAGCAGCTTGGCAGGTCAGCAGGAAGCTTTCTTT. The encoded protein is CASSLAGQQEAFF.